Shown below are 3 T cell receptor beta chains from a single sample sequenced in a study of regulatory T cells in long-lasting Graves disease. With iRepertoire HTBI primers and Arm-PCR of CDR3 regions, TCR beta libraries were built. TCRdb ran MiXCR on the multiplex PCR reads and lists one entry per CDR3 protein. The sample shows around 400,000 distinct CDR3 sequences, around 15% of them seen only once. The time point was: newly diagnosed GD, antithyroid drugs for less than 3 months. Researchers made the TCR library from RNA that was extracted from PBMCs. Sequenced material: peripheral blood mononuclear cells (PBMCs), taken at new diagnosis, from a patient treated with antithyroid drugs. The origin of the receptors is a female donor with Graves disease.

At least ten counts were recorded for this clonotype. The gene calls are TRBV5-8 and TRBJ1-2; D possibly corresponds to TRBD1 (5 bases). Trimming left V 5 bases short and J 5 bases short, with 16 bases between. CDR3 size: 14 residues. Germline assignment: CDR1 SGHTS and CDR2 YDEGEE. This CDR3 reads CASRNSGLGYGYTF. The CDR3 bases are TGTGCCAGCAGGAACTCAGGGTTGGGGTATGGCTACACCTTC.

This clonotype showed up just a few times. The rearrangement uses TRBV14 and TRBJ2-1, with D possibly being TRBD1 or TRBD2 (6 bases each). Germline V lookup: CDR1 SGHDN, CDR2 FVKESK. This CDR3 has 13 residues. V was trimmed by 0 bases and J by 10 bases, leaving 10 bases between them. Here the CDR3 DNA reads TGTGCCAGCAGCCAAGATCGGGGGACAGAGCAGTTCTTC. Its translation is CASSQDRGTEQFF.

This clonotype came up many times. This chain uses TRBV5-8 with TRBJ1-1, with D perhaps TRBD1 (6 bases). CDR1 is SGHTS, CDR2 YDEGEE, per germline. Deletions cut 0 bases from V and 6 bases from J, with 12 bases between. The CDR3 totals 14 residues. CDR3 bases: TGTGCCAGCAGCTTGGTCCTGGGGGCCGCTGAAGCTTTCTTT. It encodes CASSLVLGAAEAFF.